A selection of T cell receptor beta chains follows, all from one sample in a study of blood T cell repertoires in COVID-19. TCRdb keeps only in-frame clones here, not all; method: immunoSEQ multiplex PCR. The sample has around 260,000 clones, 80% to 90% seen once; the top ten hold roughly 4%. Material for sequencing was PBMCs or T cells enriched from blood (not recorded which). These receptors were obtained from a man aged 25 to 40 with acute COVID-19. Both conserved end residues are part of each CDR3.

V gene: TRBV11-3
CDR3 protein: CASRRGRTTEAFF

V gene: TRBV18
CDR3 protein: CASLTGSRSGNTIYF

V gene: TRBV6-2/TRBV6-3
CDR3 protein: CASSEPSGHGEQFF

V gene: TRBV18
CDR3 protein: CASSPGTSGGATDTQYF

V gene: TRBV7-2
CDR3 protein: CASSPDRASQPQHF

V gene: TRBV5-1
CDR3 protein: CASSRGWDRGEPQHF

V gene: TRBV5-1
CDR3 protein: CASSARAGDTEAFF

V gene: TRBV5-1
CDR3 protein: CASSWAPRTSGANEQFF

V gene: TRBV28
CDR3 protein: CASSSPPGQGGQPQHF

V gene: TRBV4-2
CDR3 protein: CASSQDRSSRGTGELFF

V gene: TRBV7-8
CDR3 protein: CASSLVAATTVSGNTIYF

V gene: TRBV9
CDR3 protein: CASGADSLQPQHF

V gene: TRBV27
CDR3 protein: CASSSGPSGNTIYF

V gene: TRBV9
CDR3 protein: CASSATSGVFPGELFF

V gene: TRBV14
CDR3 protein: CASSPDKNPISPLHF

V gene: TRBV3-1/TRBV3-2
CDR3 protein: CASSFRQTHQPQHF

V gene: TRBV5-4
CDR3 protein: CASSLIGLAGYNEQFF

V gene: TRBV6-5
CDR3 protein: CASSYSEVFETQYF

V gene: TRBV4-2
CDR3 protein: CASSLAGGRGYTF

V gene: TRBV5-1
CDR3 protein: CASSLEGGQPQHF

V gene: TRBV19
CDR3 protein: CASSIENSYGYTF

V gene: TRBV19
CDR3 protein: CASSSRTGGTGNTIYF

V gene: TRBV7-2
CDR3 protein: CASSPGLDPSGNTIYF

V gene: TRBV10-2
CDR3 protein: CASRTGTGGIQPQHF

V gene: TRBV19
CDR3 protein: CASMTGGEANYGYTF

V gene: TRBV28
CDR3 protein: CASSSWTGGVYGYTF

V gene: TRBV6-5
CDR3 protein: CASRDNTNQPQHF

V gene: TRBV5-1
CDR3 protein: CASSWKGGTDTQYF

V gene: TRBV19
CDR3 protein: CASTTLGQATNEKLFF

V gene: TRBV15
CDR3 protein: CATSSLLAANTGELFF

V gene: TRBV27
CDR3 protein: CASSGPQGAGYTF

V gene: TRBV6-5
CDR3 protein: CASSYEGGSEAFF

V gene: TRBV6-5
CDR3 protein: CASSYGRGTAFF

V gene: TRBV24-1
CDR3 protein: CATSDPDRPGETQYF

V gene: TRBV6-5
CDR3 protein: CATRTRQGFEKLFF

V gene: TRBV6-4
CDR3 protein: CASSDSLGGSPLHF

V gene: TRBV30
CDR3 protein: CAWRSGGASGNTEAFF

V gene: TRBV28
CDR3 protein: CASSPRTGTVYGYTF

V gene: TRBV4-2
CDR3 protein: CASSRSTDQPQHF

V gene: TRBV11-2
CDR3 protein: CASSLSMNTEAFF

V gene: TRBV4-1
CDR3 protein: CASSQDRQGGLNTIYF